This TCR beta chain is from a study of blood T cell repertoires in COVID-19. Germline CDR1 is SGHRS and CDR2 is YFSETQ. With 1 base clipped from V and 0 bases from J, the junction kept 3 bases outside the gene matches. This CDR3 is built from 16 residues. Sequenced by immunoSEQ multiplex PCR; TCRdb stores in-frame clones only, minus some. Of under 200,000 clones listed, roughly 80% were seen once; the top ten hold about 6.9%. The specimen was peripheral blood. This TCR came from a man aged 60 to 69 with acute or convalescent COVID-19. The rearrangement joins TRBV5-1 to TRBJ2-3; 9 nucleotides align to TRBD2. DNA of the CDR3: TGCGCCAGCAGCTTGTACCTAGCGGGGAGCACAGATACGCAGTATTTT. It translates to CASSLYLAGSTDTQYF.